This paragraph reports one T cell receptor beta chain. No antigen is known for it. The input lacks base qualities; no much larger clone sits a single base away. V loses 0 bases of germline sequence and J loses 5 bases, and the interval between the two ends is 11 bases. The germline V gene sets CDR1 to MGHRA and CDR2 to YSYEKL. Including cysteine and phenylalanine, the CDR3 has 15 amino acids. Solely the CDR3 DNA is kept, with 45 bases framed from the first base. This specimen belongs to a study of blood T cell repertoires in COVID-19 (dated by TCRdb to the early 2020s). Background on the whole study: The collaborator samples originated in the United States, Italy and Spain and spanned the acute and convalescent phases of COVID-19. The samples were drawn from two sources: the first 160 participants of the ongoing ImmuneRACE study, and 1,000 to 1,500 subjects contributed by 6 global collaborators. The material from the prospective study consisted of cDNA or gDNA derived from T cells, B-cell-depleted T cells, or PBMCs. Deeply sampled blood TCRbeta repertoires from subjects exposed to, actively infected with, or recovered from COVID-19 were included in the dataset. Where HLA class I and class II types were available, the types were taken from metadata supplied by the sample provider, not from assay-based typing. A freely available public database, intended as a resource for researchers studying the immune response to SARS-CoV-2, is where the repertoires were released. Nearly every sample came with metadata listing a de-identified subject ID, COVID-19 status, age in years and sex.

The paper's findings and limits, for the study overall: The quantity of clinical and demographic metadata differed by source and by participant and was supplied without curation.

Whole blood was collected in K2EDTA tubes by collaborating institutions according to the institutions' own protocols. Collaborator samples were shipped for TCRbeta analysis as frozen whole blood, isolated PBMCs, or DNA extracted from either sample type. The immunoSEQ Assay, a bias-controlled multiplex PCR, was used to amplify TCRbeta CDR3 regions from genomic DNA. In the authors' own workflow: The number of nucleated cells in each sample was estimated by amplification of reference gene primers within the assay. Sequence reads were collapsed and filtered to measure the absolute abundance of every unique TCRbeta CDR3 rearrangement. For each sample, productive Simpson clonality was calculated as the square root of Simpson's diversity index over productive rearrangements. TCRdb holds this immuneACCESS table with in-frame rearrangements only. Some clones are missing; in checked studies, unresolved V genes explain under half, and the rest has no known cause. V and J calls and clone size follow that table, whereas D and trimming were derived from the DNA. The table for this sample lists roughly 290,000 clones; approximately 90% of them were counted only once. Of the sample, around 12% falls within the top ten clones.

This sequence uses TRBV4-1 and TRBJ1-5, with the D gene uncertain. The sequence came from a woman in her fifties or sixties with acute or convalescent COVID-19. Material for sequencing was peripheral blood. The DNA sequence is given as TGCGCCAGCAGCCAAGACGGAGGCATCTATCAGCCCCAGCATTTT. Its coded protein is CASSQDGGIYQPQHF.